What follows describes a single TCR beta chain. As yet, its antigen is unknown. This specimen belongs to a study of T-cell reconstitution after alpha-beta-depleted transplantation in children. Study-wide results and limits: The authors attributed T-cell counts and diversity one year after transplant mostly to newly produced T cells. The origin of high day-60 TCRbeta diversity in some patients lay in surviving recipient T cells and thymic progenitors. Reports say that about two months after transplant, the alpha-beta T cells came out of several hundred graft clones that had expanded.

It was with unique molecular identifiers that the TCRbeta library was prepared. In TCRdb, the PCR reads were re-called with MiXCR into one record per CDR3 protein. The repertoire holds 500,000 to 600,000 distinct CDR3 sequences, more than 20% seen once, with under 45% in the top ten. This sequence was found in a boy less than two years old with Wiskott-Aldrich syndrome, due to receive a stem cell transplant. Source: PBMCs, taken before TCRalphabeta/CD19-depleted stem cell transplant.

The DNA of the CDR3 is TGCGCCAGCAGCCGAGGATGGACAGGGGGAGAGACCCAGTACTTC. Translating it yields CASSRGWTGGETQYF. The chain couples TRBV4-1 to TRBJ2-5; TRBD1 agrees at 10 bases. This CDR3 has 15 amino acids. From germline, CDR1 is MGHRA and CDR2 YSYEKL. V trimming: 4 bases; J trimming: 4 bases; junction bases outside the gene matches: 6.